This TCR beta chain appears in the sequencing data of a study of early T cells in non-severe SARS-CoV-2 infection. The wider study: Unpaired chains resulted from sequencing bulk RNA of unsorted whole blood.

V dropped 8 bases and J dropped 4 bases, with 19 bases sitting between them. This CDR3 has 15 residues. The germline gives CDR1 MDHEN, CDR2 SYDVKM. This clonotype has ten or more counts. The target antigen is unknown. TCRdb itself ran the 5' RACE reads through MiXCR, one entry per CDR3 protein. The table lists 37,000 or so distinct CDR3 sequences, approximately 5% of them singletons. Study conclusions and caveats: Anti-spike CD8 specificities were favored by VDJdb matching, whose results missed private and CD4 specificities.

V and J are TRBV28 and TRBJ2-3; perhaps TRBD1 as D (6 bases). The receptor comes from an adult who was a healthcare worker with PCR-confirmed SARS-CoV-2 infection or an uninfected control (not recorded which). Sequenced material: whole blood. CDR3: CASPPQGVVADTQYF. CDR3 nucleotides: TGTGCCAGCCCCCCACAGGGAGTTGTCGCAGATACGCAGTATTTT. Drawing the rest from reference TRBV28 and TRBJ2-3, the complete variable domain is DVKVTQSSRYLVKRTGEKVFLECVQDMDHENMFWYRQDPGLGLRLIYFSYDVKMKEKGDIPEGYSVSREKKERFSLILESASTNQTSMYLCASPPQGVVADTQYFGPGTRLTVL.